These T cell receptor beta chains were read from a single sample in a study of human T cells and chemical hapten exposure. TCRdb re-called the RACE reads through MiXCR, storing one row per CDR3 protein. The table shows under 300,000 distinct CDR3 sequences, with around 7.3% occurring only once. The sequences come from whole blood, collected in connection with sensitization to the hapten diphenylcyclopropenone (DPC). All receptors come from a man between 18 and 35 years old with alopecia areata. Some clones in this sample may be carry-over from other donors' samples. CDR3s include the opening cysteine and the closing phenylalanine or tryptophan. The D gene is left open where the match is weak. Not every row has a clone size; where given, it reads once, few, many or a size class.

V gene	D gene	clone size	J gene	CDR3 DNA	CDR3 protein
TRBV4-1	.	few	TRBJ2-1	TGCGCCAGCAGCCAAGACTTCCGGACGGGAAGAGACAATGAGCAGTTCTTC	CASSQDFRTGRDNEQFF
TRBV6-2/TRBV6-3	TRBD1	few	TRBJ2-1	TGTGCCAGCAGCCCGTGGACAGGAACCTGGGAGCAGTTCTTC	CASSPWTGTWEQFF
TRBV3-1	.	few	TRBJ1-5	TGTGCCAGCAGCCTATGGCATAGCAATCAGCCCCAGCATTTT	CASSLWHSNQPQHF
TRBV6-6	.	.	TRBJ2-7	TGTGCCAGCAGTTACCGCACAGACCTCCTCTACGAGCAGTACTTC	CASSYRTDLLYEQYF
TRBV28	.	many	TRBJ2-1	TGTGCCAGCAGTTTAATCGGGCATGAGCAGTTCTTC	CASSLIGHEQFF
TRBV20-1	.	many	TRBJ2-1	TGCAGTGCTAAACAGGGCCCCTACAATGAGCAGTTCTTC	CSAKQGPYNEQFF
TRBV27	.	few	TRBJ1-2	TGTGCCAGCAGTTTTGACAGGTCCTCCTATGGCTACACCTTC	CASSFDRSSYGYTF
TRBV5-1	TRBD1	many	TRBJ1-5	TGCGCCAGCAGCTTGACCGGGACAGCGGAGCCCCAGCATTTT	CASSLTGTAEPQHF
TRBV9	.	.	TRBJ2-2	TGTGCCAGCAGCGTAGGTACCAGGTTTACCGGGGAGCTGTTTTTT	CASSVGTRFTGELFF
TRBV12-3/TRBV12-4	.	few	TRBJ2-7	TGTGCCAGCAGTTTTAGAAACAGGTTGGGCGGCGAGCAGTACTTC	CASSFRNRLGGEQYF
TRBV2	TRBD1	few	TRBJ1-2	TGTGCCAGCAGTGAAAGCGTCGGGACAGGGGAGATAGCTAACTATGGCTACACCTTC	CASSESVGTGEIANYGYTF
TRBV7-6	TRBD1	.	TRBJ2-3	TGTGCCAGCACCCTGGGCCCGGGACAGAATACGCAGTATTTT	CASTLGPGQNTQYF
TRBV12-3/TRBV12-4	.	.	TRBJ1-2	TGTGCCAGCAGTCTAGTGGGGGCCGGCTATGGCTACACCTTC	CASSLVGAGYGYTF
TRBV5-4	.	.	TRBJ2-1	TGTGCCAGCAGCTTGGAGCAGGGCTCCTACAATGAGCAGTTCTTC	CASSLEQGSYNEQFF
TRBV11-1	.	many	TRBJ1-1	TGTGCCAGCAGCTTAAGGGCCAACACTGAAGCTTTCTTT	CASSLRANTEAFF
TRBV7-9	.	many	TRBJ2-1	TGTGCCAGCAGCTTAATAAGGGGAGGCCGCAATGAGCAGTTCTTC	CASSLIRGGRNEQFF
TRBV3-1	.	few	TRBJ2-7	TGTGCCAGCAGCCAAGATACGCTGTCCTACGAGCAGTACTTC	CASSQDTLSYEQYF
TRBV3-1	.	few	TRBJ1-1	TGTGCCAGCAGCCAATCCTTGGTGGTGCCTGAAGCTTTCTTT	CASSQSLVVPEAFF
TRBV20-1	.	few	TRBJ1-4	TGCAGTGCCGTTCGGCGGACAACTAATGAAAAACTGTTTTTT	CSAVRRTTNEKLFF
TRBV9	.	.	TRBJ2-2	TGTGCCAGCAGCGTACAGGGTGCCAACACCGGGGAGCTGTTTTTT	CASSVQGANTGELFF
TRBV5-6	.	.	TRBJ1-1	TGTGCCAGCAGCCCAGCGGGGGGAGCCGCCACTGAAGCTTTCTTT	CASSPAGGAATEAFF
TRBV28	TRBD2	.	TRBJ2-1	TGTGCCAGCAGTTTCCGATCTTGGCTAGCGGGGGGGCGAGTCTACAATGAGCAGTTCTTC	CASSFRSWLAGGRVYNEQFF
TRBV7-2	.	many	TRBJ2-3	TGTGCCAGCAGCCTGAGGACCCTCCCTACGCAGTATTTT	CASSLRTLPTQYF
TRBV4-3	.	.	TRBJ2-1	TGCGCCAGCAGCCAAGACCGACAGGCGATCTACAATGAGCAGTTCTTC	CASSQDRQAIYNEQFF
TRBV28	.	few	TRBJ2-5	TGTGCCAGCAGTTTTATTACCGGACAGCAAGAGACCCAGTACTTC	CASSFITGQQETQYF
TRBV4-3	TRBD1	few	TRBJ2-1	TGCGCCAGCAGCCAATTTCAGGGGGATGAGCAGTTCTTC	CASSQFQGDEQFF
TRBV6-5	TRBD1	.	TRBJ2-7	TGTGCCAGCAGTTACGGAACAGGGGCCGAGCAGTACTTC	CASSYGTGAEQYF
TRBV7-2	TRBD1	many	TRBJ1-6	TGTGCCAGCAGCGGGACAGTGGATAATTCACCCCTCCACTTT	CASSGTVDNSPLHF
TRBV5-1	.	.	TRBJ2-7	TGCGCCACCTCCGACAGCCTGCAGCAGTACTTC	CATSDSLQQYF
TRBV6-2/TRBV6-3	.	.	TRBJ2-2	TGTGCCAGCAGCAGGACGAACACCGGGGAGCTGTTTTTT	CASSRTNTGELFF